This entry features one TCR beta chain sequence. Its antigen remains undetermined. No much larger clonotype is one base removed from it; base qualities were not supplied. The CDR3 spans 15 residues, from the cysteine through the phenylalanine. Only CDR3 DNA is held: 45 bases, read in frame from base 1. Relative to germline, V is missing 2 bases and J is missing 5 bases, with 6 bases of the junction outside any gene match. Sequences SGHRS (CDR1) and YFSETQ (CDR2) are obtained from the germline V gene. This sample is drawn from a study of shared clonotypes between healthy human individuals (dated by TCRdb to 2020 to 2022). Notes on the research overall: A couple of women and a few men aged 18 to 49 years were included in the cohort. For each donor, CD4 naive and CD4 memory were each given three plates, CD8 naive was given two plates, and CD8 memory was given one plate. Per donor, leukapheresis produced somewhere between about 0.85 and 8.9 billion PBMCs. To estimate repertoire size and how much clonotype sharing occurs between individuals, the study deeply sequenced the blood TCR repertoires of roughly 5 healthy adults. Different laboratories and diverse techniques were used to prepare libraries and sequence TCR repertoires, to increase sequencing depth and limit assay-specific biases. Findings and caveats that apply to the study as a whole: Larger estimated clonotype richness was generally found for naive subsets than for memory subsets. Sharing across a few donors was observed for roughly 5.4% of naive CD4, under 4% of naive CD8, 2% to 2.5% of memory CD4, and 0.4% of memory CD8 clonotypes. Sampling was limited to blood, and TCR repertoires in tissue likely differ from TCR repertoires in blood. The genetic and exposure-history diversity represented was limited by the small number of donors. Higher generation probabilities were observed for clonotypes shared by all four sorted-subset donors than for non-shared clonotypes. Pairwise subsampling led to the expectation that sequencing depth would affect the degree of clonotype sharing among donors. Rarefaction of sorted-subset datasets indicated incomplete sequencing despite the large sequencing depth.

Donors were healthy HIV-negative adults with no recently reported acute infections or vaccinations. Every donor was a Caucasian adult residing in Nashville, Tennessee, USA. CD4+ T cells were enriched by magnetic negative selection, after which naive cells were positively selected on CD45RA and the negative fraction was taken as the memory subset. Blood was obtained by leukapheresis, after which PBMCs were separated by Ficoll-Histopaque density gradient centrifugation and cryopreserved in liquid nitrogen vapor phase. Purity and quantity of every magnetically sorted T cell population were checked by analytical flow cytometry. Each sorted fraction had its genomic DNA isolated and then quantified by UV absorbance on a Nanodrop 2000c. Using the deep immunoSEQ assay, TCR CDR3 regions were amplified from genomic DNA by multiplex PCR. Extracted genomic DNA from each cell subset was distributed evenly across all wells of several immunoSEQ 96-well plates, and each plate was treated as a replicate. Each replicate PCR for sorted subsets received approximately 200 ng genomic DNA, equal to about 30,000 T cell genomes. Purified libraries were measured with a Qubit 3.0 fluorometer, size-checked on a Bioanalyzer 2100, and measured again with the KAPA Library Quantification kit. Every immunoSEQ 96-well plate was sequenced on a dedicated single-read 150-cycle Illumina NextSeq 550 flow cell. For the original study's pipeline: The immunoSEQ output contained only junctional sequences without quality scores, so filtering could not match that applied to full-length reads. To assign V/J genes and CDR3, sequences were annotated using PyIR, a Python wrapper for IgBLAST v1.9, with IMGT germline references. Reads were filtered out if the reads had weak V/J assignments (E-value above 1e-6), no CDR3, stop codons, out-of-frame junctions, or ambiguous translated residues. V3J clonotypes were defined as sequences sharing the same inferred V gene, J gene, and CDR3 amino acid sequence. The percentage overlap between two repertoires was calculated by dividing the number of shared unique clonotypes by the size of the smaller repertoire. Repertoire richness was assessed with RTK rarefaction, the Chao1 estimator, and Recon v2.1 estimates of unobserved clonotypes. Generation probabilities for all TCRbeta clonotypes obtained by the gDNA method from several donors were computed using OLGA. What TCRdb holds here is the immuneACCESS table cut down to in-frame rearrangements. Part of the clones is not present; checked against another copy, under half of the missing clones reflect an unresolved V gene, and the others are unexplained. The D gene and trimming were derived from the DNA, and the V and J assignments and clone size from that table. The sample table lists some 500,000 clones, 90% to 97% of them with a count of one. Of the sample, about 0.068% falls within the top ten clones.

This receptor was identified in a woman between 25 and 40 years old in good health. The rearrangement combines TRBV5-1 with TRBJ1-1; 10 central bases correspond to TRBD1. The sample taken for sequencing was naive CD4+ T cells sorted from blood. Per the publication, the cell subset or site label means: CD45RA+ positively selected. The CDR3 reads CASSFGGTGETEAFF. The bases are TGCGCCAGCAGCTTTGGAGGGACAGGGGAAACTGAAGCTTTCTTT.